The entry below describes one TCR beta chain. Its antigen is undetermined. Primers included in the PCR were 60 Vbeta and 13 Jbeta primers. Measured with immunoSEQ multiplex PCR; TCRdb has only the in-frame clones, and not every one. The data show approximately 120,000 clones, 81% seen once. This entry belongs to a study of cytomegalovirus exposure and HLA in healthy donors. Points from the study as a whole: Association of roughly 17,000 TCR beta sequences with HLA alleles was found at 0.05 false discovery rate in a later analysis. Highest at DRB1 and lowest at HLA-C, TCR association rates differed among HLA loci in a later analysis. In an earlier analysis, about 90% or about 30%: the productive usage of most TCR beta V segments.

The CDR3 spans 14 residues. CDR1 and CDR2 from the germline V gene are WNHNN and SYGVQD (reference sequence). After removal of 5 bases from V and 9 bases from J, the junction contained 4 bases not matched to a gene. The material sequenced was PBMCs. This TCR derives from a man aged 18 to 35 in good health and CMV-seronegative. J is TRBJ2-2 and V is TRBV10-1, with 12 positions matching TRBD2. The CDR3 region has the DNA TGCGCCAGCAGTTCACTAGCGGGGGGCTGGGAGCTGTTTTTT. Protein: CASSSLAGGWELFF.